The rows below give T cell receptor beta chains drawn from one sample of a study of blood T cells in healthy people across ages. From the 5' RACE reads, TCRdb called clonotypes with MiXCR, one entry per CDR3 protein. The repertoire holds about 2 million distinct CDR3 sequences, around 48% seen once, with 2.1% in the top ten. The sequenced sample consisted of blood. These receptors originate from a woman aged 40 to 55 in good health. Each CDR3 is given with its conserved first and last residue. A D gene is named only where the DNA matches it firmly. Not all rows give a size; the values are once, few, many and, for expanded clones, a class.

d_call clone_size j_call v_call cdr3_nt cdr3_aa
TRBD1 - TRBJ1-2 TRBV24-1 TGTGCCACCAGTGATTCAGGGGGCACCTGGTCTGGCTACACCTTC CATSDSGGTWSGYTF
- - TRBJ2-1 TRBV3-1 TGTGCCAGCAGCCAGCACGACCAGCGCTTTACCTACAATGAGCAGTTCTTC CASSQHDQRFTYNEQFF
TRBD2 few TRBJ2-7 TRBV4-3 TGCGCCAGCAGCCAAGAAATTCCTTTAGCGGGGGTTTCCTACGAGCAGTACTTC CASSQEIPLAGVSYEQYF
TRBD2 few TRBJ2-7 TRBV9 TGTGCCAGCAGCGTAGGGGGGGGATCGTTATCCTACGAGCAGTACTTC CASSVGGGSLSYEQYF
- - TRBJ2-7 TRBV12-3/TRBV12-4 TGTGCCAGCAGGTTAGACAGATACGAGCAGTACTTC CASRLDRYEQYF
- few TRBJ2-5 TRBV28 TGTGCCAGCAGTGTGTTTCCACAAGAGACCCAGTACTTC CASSVFPQETQYF
TRBD1 - TRBJ1-4 TRBV20-1 TGCAGTGCTAGGGATATACAGGGGGCAGCTGAAAAACTGTTTTTT CSARDIQGAAEKLFF
- - TRBJ2-7 TRBV5-8 TGTGCCAGCAGCTCTCCCGGTCCTTCCTACGAGCAGTACTTC CASSSPGPSYEQYF
TRBD2 few TRBJ2-1 TRBV5-1 TGCGCCAGCAGCTTGGTAGCTAGCGGACAGTTCTTC CASSLVASGQFF
- - TRBJ2-1 TRBV20-1 TGCAGTGCTAGTGCCGGGGGCCTGTCCTACAATGAGCAGTTCTTC CSASAGGLSYNEQFF
- few TRBJ2-3 TRBV4-3 TGCGCCAGCAGCCAAGAACCCCCGGGTGATGGGGATACGCAGTATTTT CASSQEPPGDGDTQYF
TRBD1 few TRBJ2-7 TRBV7-9 TGTGCCAGCAGCCCTCCAGGACAGGCGGACTACGAGCAGTACTTC CASSPPGQADYEQYF
- - TRBJ1-4 TRBV10-3 TGTGCCATCAGTGAGGGCACCCTTAATGAAAAACTGTTTTTT CAISEGTLNEKLFF
- - TRBJ2-2 TRBV2 TGTGCCAGCAGTGCTACGAGCACCGGGGAGCTGTTTTTT CASSATSTGELFF
TRBD1 few TRBJ2-7 TRBV7-2 TGTGCCAGCAGCTACCGGACAGGGGGCCAGTACTTC CASSYRTGGQYF
- few TRBJ2-5 TRBV20-1 TGCAGTGCTAGAGATCCCCGGACTAAGGAGACCCAGTACTTC CSARDPRTKETQYF
- - TRBJ2-7 TRBV6-6 TGTGCCAGCAGTTACGAGAGCCAGGGCCCCGACGAGCAGTACTTC CASSYESQGPDEQYF
- - TRBJ1-6 TRBV28 TGTGCCAGCACGGAATGGACAGAAGATTCACCCCTCCACTTT CASTEWTEDSPLHF